This TCR beta chain was found in a study of T cell responses to AZD1222 COVID-19 vaccine. Study results and caveats: Breadth and depth of Spike-specific TCRs rose after two AZD1222 doses. With dominance at 160-218 and 743-854, vaccine-associated CD4 TCRs spanned spike. Close to half of spike-specific TCRs reportedly recognize unmutated variant regions. AZD1222 recipients seropositive at baseline numbered only 5 to 7.

Worth noting for this clone: Its specificity is unknown. A much larger clone differs by one base, so this may be a read error.

Clones were sequenced by immunoSEQ multiplex PCR, and TCRdb holds only the in-frame ones, with some missing. The sample carries 60,000 to 75,000 clones, roughly 87% recorded once. This clonotype was sampled from an adult in good health. The sequences come from peripheral blood, collected on day 0 of AZD1222 vaccination.

The CDR3 DNA sequence: TGTGCCAGCAGCTTACAGGGGAACACTGAAGCTTTCTTT. Its translation is CASSLQGNTEAFF. This chain connects TRBV7-6 to TRBJ1-1; TRBD1 is a possible D gene (5 bases). V lost 2 bases and J 1 base, leaving 5 bases between the germline ends. There are 13 residues in the CDR3. Per germline, CDR1 SGHVS and CDR2 FNYEAQ.